This paragraph covers one TCR beta chain sequence. The antigen remains unidentified. The data derive from a study of cytomegalovirus exposure and HLA in healthy donors. Across the whole study: As released early, the data held roughly 85 million unique TCRs from HLA-typed donors. Notes on the study in general: TCR association rates varied by HLA locus in a later analysis, with DRB1 highest and HLA-C lowest.

PCR primers comprised 60 Vbeta and 13 Jbeta primers. Clones were sequenced by immunoSEQ multiplex PCR, and TCRdb holds only the in-frame ones, with some missing. The sample carries about 200,000 clones, around four fifths recorded once. These donors counted as nominally healthy when sampled, but unrecorded immune exposures were likely. This CDR3 comprises 16 residues. Trimming took 6 bases from V and 1 from J; bases not matched to a gene: 9. Germline V CDR1 and CDR2: WSHSY, SAAADI. This sequence was found in a boy aged 2 to 10 in good health and CMV-seronegative. V is TRBV10-2 and J is TRBJ2-1, with 7 bases that match TRBD2. Sequencing input: PBMCs. In DNA, the CDR3 is TGCGCCAGCAGCACTAGCGTAGAGCGTTCCTACAATGAGCAGTTCTTC. Translation gives CASSTSVERSYNEQFF.